This T cell receptor beta chain was sequenced in a study of shared clonotypes between healthy human individuals. General study results and limits: Richness estimates generally favored naive over memory subsets. Among donors, sharing of clonotypes was expected to be affected by sequencing depth.

This CDR3 contains 13 residues. The ends were cut back, 2 bases at V and 4 bases at J, with 11 bases in the middle. CDR1 is SQVTM, CDR2 ANQGSEA, per germline. With regard to this clone: The antigen remains undetermined.

The test was conducted at deep level. Clones were sequenced by immunoSEQ multiplex PCR, and TCRdb holds only the in-frame ones, with some missing. The sample holds roughly 2 million clones, over 85% seen once. The chain combines TRBV29-1 with TRBJ2-5; D is ambiguous. This TCR derives from a man aged 18 to 29 in good health. Specimen: naive CD4+ T cells sorted from blood. Subset described: CD45RA+ positively selected. The CDR3 protein is CSVETSSRETQYF. CDR3 bases: TGCAGCGTTGAAACCAGCTCTCGAGAGACCCAGTACTTC.